Included here is one T cell receptor beta chain sequence, with context. This entry belongs to a study of T cell changes during pregnancy in multiple sclerosis. This table comes from immunoSEQ multiplex PCR, and its TCRdb copy is limited to in-frame clones, with some not included. The sample yields tens of thousands of clones, 80% to 95% seen once. The CDR3 is 18 amino acids. CDR1 and CDR2 (germline): SGHNT, YYREEE (reference sequence). The junction had 17 bases not matched to a gene; V was cut back by 4 bases and J by 5 bases. The specimen was CD4+ T cells from peripheral blood mononuclear cells, collected in the second trimester of pregnancy. The clonotype comes from a female donor in good health, enrolled as a control in a pregnancy study. The V and J genes are TRBV5-4 and TRBJ2-5; 10 bases fit TRBD2. The CDR3 sequence is CASSTKRGLAGVWETQYF. The CDR3 DNA is TGTGCCAGCAGCACCAAAAGGGGGCTAGCGGGAGTTTGGGAGACCCAGTACTTC.